This paragraph covers one T cell receptor (beta chain) sequence. These data come from a study of OX40 agonist ivuxolimab in advanced cancers. As for the study in general: At 0.01 to 10 mg/kg, ivuxolimab was administered intravenously to patients every 2 weeks.

V was trimmed by 1 base and J by 4 bases, leaving 10 bases between them. CDR1 GTSNPN and CDR2 SVGIG come from the germline V gene (reference sequence). The CDR3 consists of 13 residues. Assay used: immunoSEQ multiplex PCR; TCRdb lists only in-frame clones, some missing. Of 80,000 to 95,000 clones listed, around 90% are singletons. The V gene is TRBV30, the J gene TRBJ2-5; D might be TRBD2 (6 bases). This sample comprised CD4+ or CD8+ T cells sorted from blood, obtained in a trial of the OX40 agonist ivuxolimab. The origin of this receptor is an adult with an advanced solid tumor such as melanoma, head and neck, liver or kidney cancer. In nucleotides, the CDR3 is TGTGCCTGGAGTGGGATGCGGGGAGAGACCCAGTACTTC. Amino acid sequence: CAWSGMRGETQYF. Based on the CDR3 plus reference TRBV30 and TRBJ2-5, the full variable domain is SQTIHQWPATLVQPVGSPLSLECTVEGTSNPNLYWYRQAAGRGLQLLFYSVGIGQISSEVPQNLSASRPQDRQFILSSKKLLLSDSGFYLCAWSGMRGETQYFGPGTRLLVL.